Below are 8 T cell receptor beta chains sequenced from a single sample in a study of blood T cell repertoires in COVID-19. Sequenced by immunoSEQ multiplex PCR; TCRdb stores in-frame clones only, minus some. The sample records approximately 100,000 clones, approximately 89% being singletons. The source material was peripheral blood. The source of these receptors is a woman in her twenties or thirties with acute or convalescent COVID-19.

This chain links TRBV29-1 with TRBJ2-7, with D maybe TRBD1 (6 bases). Germline CDR1 is SQVTM and CDR2 is ANQGSEA. With 6 bases removed from V and 3 bases from J, the gap between germline ends came to 9 bases. CDR3 length: 11 residues. The CDR3 DNA reads as TGCAGCGTAATGGACAGCTACGAGCAGTACTTC. It specifies CSVMDSYEQYF.

The chain is built from TRBV7-2 and TRBJ2-7; TRBD2 aligns across 7 bases. In germline, CDR1 is SGHTA, CDR2 FQGNSA. V lost 5 bases and J lost 1; bases outside the gene matches: 5. The CDR3 length is 14 residues. The CDR3 here is CASSTAGESYEQYF. In DNA, the CDR3 is TGTGCCAGCAGCACCGCGGGGGAGTCCTACGAGCAGTACTTC.

J is TRBJ1-1 and V is TRBV5-1; 7 bases align to TRBD1. CDR1 is SGHRS and CDR2 is YFSETQ in the germline V gene. V lost 6 bases to trimming and J lost 5 bases; unmatched junction nucleotides: 10. The CDR3 runs to 14 residues. CDR3 bases: TGCGCCAGCAATCTCCAAGGGGGCCTTACTGAAGCTTTCTTT. Translating gives CASNLQGGLTEAFF.

This chain uses TRBV3-1 (or the pseudogene TRBV3-2) with TRBJ1-2; TRBD1 matches 7 bases. This CDR3 is built from 15 residues. V gave up 5 bases and J gave up 5 bases; unmatched junction bases: 11. Germline loops: CDR1 LGHDT, CDR2 YNNKEL (reference sequence). CDR3 protein: CASSIHRGIGYGYTF. The CDR3 DNA follows: TGTGCCAGCAGCATTCACAGGGGAATTGGATATGGCTACACCTTC.

The chain employs TRBV28 and TRBJ1-4; weak D call: TRBD1 (6 bases). The CDR3 spans 15 residues. V was clipped by 7 bases and J by 7 bases, with 19 bases between them. Germline V CDR1 and CDR2: MDHEN, SYDVKM. This CDR3 is CASKGSGARGEKLFF. For the CDR3, the DNA is TGTGCCAGCAAAGGATCAGGGGCCAGAGGTGAAAAACTGTTTTTT.

The chain joins TRBV4-2 to TRBJ1-2; 7 nucleotides align to TRBD1. Germline CDR1 is LGHNA and CDR2 is YNFKEQ. The V and J ends lost 0 bases and 9 bases, in that order; junction bases with no gene match: 13. The CDR3 extends over 16 amino acids. The DNA of the CDR3 is TGTGCCAGCAGCCAAGACCCAACCGGGACAGCAATTCGCTACACCTTC. Protein product: CASSQDPTGTAIRYTF.

The chain couples TRBV11-3 to TRBJ1-1; D gene ambiguous. Germline CDR1 reads SGHNT; CDR2 reads YENEEA. V dropped 3 bases and J dropped 4 bases, with 9 bases sitting between them. The CDR3 sequence is 13 residues long. The CDR3 spells CASSFATSTEAFF. CDR3 DNA sequence: TGTGCCAGCAGCTTTGCTACTTCCACTGAAGCTTTCTTT.

The chain combines TRBV9 with TRBJ2-7, with 7 bases that match TRBD1. The CDR3 runs 15 residues. Germline CDR1 SGDLS, CDR2 YYNGEE. V lost 0 bases to trimming and J lost 0 bases; unmatched junction nucleotides: 3. CDR3 sequence (DNA): TGTGCCAGCAGCGTAGATGGGACAGACTCCTACGAGCAGTACTTC. Translation gives CASSVDGTDSYEQYF.